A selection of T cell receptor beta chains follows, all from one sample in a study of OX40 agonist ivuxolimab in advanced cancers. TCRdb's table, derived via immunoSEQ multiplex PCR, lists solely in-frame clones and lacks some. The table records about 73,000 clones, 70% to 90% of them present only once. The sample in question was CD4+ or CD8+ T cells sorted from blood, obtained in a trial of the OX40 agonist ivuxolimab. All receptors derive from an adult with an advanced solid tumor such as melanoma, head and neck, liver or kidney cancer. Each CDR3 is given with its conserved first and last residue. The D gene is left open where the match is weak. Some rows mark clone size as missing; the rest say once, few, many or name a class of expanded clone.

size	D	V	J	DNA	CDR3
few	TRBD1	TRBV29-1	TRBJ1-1	TGCAGCGTTCCGACCGGGACAGCAAACACTGAAGCTTTCTTT	CSVPTGTANTEAFF
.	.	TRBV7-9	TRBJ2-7	TGTGCCAGCAGTCCTTCGGGGTCGGTGTTTCCCGAGCAGTACTTC	CASSPSGSVFPEQYF
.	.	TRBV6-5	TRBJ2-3	TGTGCCAGCAGTTACGTAGGGGACTCCACAGATACGCAGTATTTT	CASSYVGDSTDTQYF
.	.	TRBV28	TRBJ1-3	TGTGCCAGCAGCGTCCTTATTCCGACAGAATCTGGAAACACCATATATTTT	CASSVLIPTESGNTIYF
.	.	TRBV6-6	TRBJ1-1	TGTGCCAGCAGTTACCCCGGGGAGAACACTGAAGCTTTCTTT	CASSYPGENTEAFF
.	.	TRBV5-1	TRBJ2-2	TGCGCCAGCACCCGAACAGCTGGGAACACCGGGGAGCTGTTTTTT	CASTRTAGNTGELFF
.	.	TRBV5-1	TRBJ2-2	TGCGCCAGCAGCTTGAACGGGGGCAGGAACACCGGGGAGCTGTTTTTT	CASSLNGGRNTGELFF
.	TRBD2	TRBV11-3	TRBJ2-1	TGTGCCAGCAGCTCGGGACTAGCGGGGGAGTACCCCTACAATGAGCAGTTCTTC	CASSSGLAGEYPYNEQFF
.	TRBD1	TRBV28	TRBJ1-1	TGTGCCAGCAGTTCCTCGGACAGGGGCTATAACACTGAAGCTTTCTTT	CASSSSDRGYNTEAFF
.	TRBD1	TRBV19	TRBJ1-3	TGTGCCAGCTCGACTTCCGGGACAGGGATTCGTAACACCATATATTTT	CASSTSGTGIRNTIYF
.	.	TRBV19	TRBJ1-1	TGTGCCAGTAGTCCAATGCCAAAGAACACTGAAGCTTTCTTT	CASSPMPKNTEAFF
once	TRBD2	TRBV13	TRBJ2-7	TGTGCCAGCAGCTTCGGGGACTACCTATCCTACGAGCAGTACTTC	CASSFGDYLSYEQYF
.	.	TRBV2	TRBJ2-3	TGTGCCAGCAGGGGGACGGGGGATACGCAGTATTTT	CASRGTGDTQYF
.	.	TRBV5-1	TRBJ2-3	TGCGCCAGCAGCTTGGGGCGGAGCACAGATACGCAGTATTTT	CASSLGRSTDTQYF
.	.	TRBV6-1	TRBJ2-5	TGTGCCAGCAGTGAAATCCCACCGGTCCCAGGGGGGGAAGAGACCCAGTACTTC	CASSEIPPVPGGEETQYF
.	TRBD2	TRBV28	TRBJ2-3	TGTGCCAGCATAACTAGCGGGACAGATACGCAGTATTTT	CASITSGTDTQYF
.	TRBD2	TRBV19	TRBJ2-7	TGTGCCAGTAGTATGGGGACTAGCGGGAGTGGGGGCTACGAGCAGTACTTC	CASSMGTSGSGGYEQYF
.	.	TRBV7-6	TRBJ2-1	TGTGCCAGCAGCTTTTCTGGGACTCAGCAGTTCTTC	CASSFSGTQQFF
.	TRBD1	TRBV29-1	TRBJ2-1	TGCAGCGTTGATGGTGGGGCAGGGGGCTTTAATGAGCAGTTCTTC	CSVDGGAGGFNEQFF
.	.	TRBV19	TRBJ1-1	TGTGCCAGTCGGGGCCCCCGGGGACCGAACACTGAAGCTTTCTTT	CASRGPRGPNTEAFF
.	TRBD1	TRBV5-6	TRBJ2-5	TGTGCCAGCAGCTTAGGACAGGGTACTCAAGAGACCCAGTACTTC	CASSLGQGTQETQYF
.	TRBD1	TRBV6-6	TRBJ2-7	TGTGCCAGCAGCGCCGGGACAGGATACTACGAGCAGTACTTC	CASSAGTGYYEQYF
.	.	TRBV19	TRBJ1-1	TGTGCCAGTAGTATGCAGGGGAGGGGGGCTGAAGCTTTCTTT	CASSMQGRGAEAFF
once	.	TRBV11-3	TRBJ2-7	TGTGCCAGCAGCTTGGCCCCCGGGGTGTTCTACGAGCAGTACTTC	CASSLAPGVFYEQYF
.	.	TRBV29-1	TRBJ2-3	TGCAGCGTTGAGACCGGCACGCGGCCGCAGTATTTT	CSVETGTRPQYF
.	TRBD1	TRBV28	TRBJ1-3	TGTGCCAGCAGTCGACAGGGCTACGGAAACACCATATATTTT	CASSRQGYGNTIYF
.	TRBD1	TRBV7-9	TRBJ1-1	TGTGCCAGCAGCCCTACAGGGGGCGGCACTGAAGCTTTCTTT	CASSPTGGGTEAFF
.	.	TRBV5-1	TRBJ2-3	TGCGCCAGCAGCCTAGGGGTCTTAGGTACAGATACGCAGTATTTT	CASSLGVLGTDTQYF
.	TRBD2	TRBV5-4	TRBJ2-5	TGTGCCAGCAGACCCGGGACTAGCGGGATGGGTAGCCCCCAGTACTTC	CASRPGTSGMGSPQYF
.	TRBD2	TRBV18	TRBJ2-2	TGTGCCAGCTCACCTTCGTTAGCGGGAAACACCGGGGAGCTGTTTTTT	CASSPSLAGNTGELFF
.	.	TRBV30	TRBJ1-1	TGTGCCTGGACACGCGATGGGGAAGCTTTCTTT	CAWTRDGEAFF
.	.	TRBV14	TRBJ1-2	TGTGCCAGCAGCCATCGAAGGCAGACAGGACCGAGATATTATGGCTACACCTTC	CASSHRRQTGPRYYGYTF
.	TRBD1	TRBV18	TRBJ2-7	TGTGCCAGCTCACCCCCCAACAGGGGGATTTTCTACGAGCAGTACTTC	CASSPPNRGIFYEQYF
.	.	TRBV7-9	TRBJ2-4	TGTGCCAGCAGCTTAGGACGGATCAAAAACATTCAGTACTTC	CASSLGRIKNIQYF
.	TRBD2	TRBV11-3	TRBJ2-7	TGTGCCAGCAGCTTAGAGGGACTAGCGGAGGGCGAGCAGTACTTC	CASSLEGLAEGEQYF
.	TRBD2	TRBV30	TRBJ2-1	TGTGCCTGGAATAGCGGGATGAATGAGCAGTTCTTC	CAWNSGMNEQFF
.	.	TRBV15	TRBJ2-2	TGTGCCACAAGTCGCGGACGGCAGGGCACCGGGGAGCTGTTTTTT	CATSRGRQGTGELFF
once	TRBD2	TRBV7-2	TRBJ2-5	TGTGCCAGCAGCATCGGACTAGCGGGGATTAAAGAGACCCAGTACTTC	CASSIGLAGIKETQYF
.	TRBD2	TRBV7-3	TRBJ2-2	TGTGCCAGCAGCCAGACTAGCCCCGGGGAGCTGTTTTTT	CASSQTSPGELFF
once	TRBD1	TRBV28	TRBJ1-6	TGTGCCAGCAGTTTTCGGGTGGGGACAGGGAATTCACCCCTCCACTTT	CASSFRVGTGNSPLHF
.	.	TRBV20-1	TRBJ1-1	TGCAGTGCTAGGGGGCCTACTGAAGCTTTCTTT	CSARGPTEAFF
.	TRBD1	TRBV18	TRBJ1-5	TGTGCCAGCTCCCGGGACAGGGATGGTCAGCCCCAGCATTTT	CASSRDRDGQPQHF
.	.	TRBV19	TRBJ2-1	TGTGCCAGTGCGAGTTTCGATGAGCAGTTCTTC	CASASFDEQFF
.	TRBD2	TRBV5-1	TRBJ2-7	TGCGCCAGCAGCTTGGGCAGACTAGCGGGGATTTACGAGCAGTACTTC	CASSLGRLAGIYEQYF
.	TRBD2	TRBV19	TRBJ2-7	TGTGCCAGTAGTATAGATGCGGGGGGGCTTGACGAGCAGTACTTC	CASSIDAGGLDEQYF
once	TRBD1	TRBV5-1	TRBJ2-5	TGCGCCAGCAGCTTCGGGGACAGGGACCCAGAGACCCAGTACTTC	CASSFGDRDPETQYF
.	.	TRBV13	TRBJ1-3	TGTGCCAGCAGCTCACCCTACAGGGACGGAAACACCATATATTTT	CASSSPYRDGNTIYF
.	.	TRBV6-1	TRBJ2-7	TGTGCCAGCAGTGAACCCACACGGCCCTCCTACGAGCAGTACTTC	CASSEPTRPSYEQYF
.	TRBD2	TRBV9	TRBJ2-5	TGTGCCAGCAGCGCTGGTCGGCTAGCGGCCCAAGAGACCCAGTACTTC	CASSAGRLAAQETQYF
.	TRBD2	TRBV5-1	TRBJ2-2	TGCGCCAGCAGCTTGGGTCGCGGCCTAAGGACTAGCGGGAGTTGGACCGGGGAGCTGTTTTTT	CASSLGRGLRTSGSWTGELFF